These 10 T cell receptor beta chains were sequenced from one sample in a study of early T cells in non-severe SARS-CoV-2 infection (dated by TCRdb to the early 2020s). To prepare the library, 5' RACE was applied. Sequencing took place on a NextSeq 500. Clones were called with MiXCR by TCRdb after fastp trimmed the public reads at Q25, and only in-frame beta chains were retained. Rows merge per CDR3 protein into single entries with the most common DNA and genes. Counted in this sample were 30,000 to 35,000 distinct CDR3 sequences; about 4.2% of them appeared once. The top ten constitute around 10% of the sample. The sample was whole blood. The receptor source for this set is an adult who was a healthcare worker with PCR-confirmed SARS-CoV-2 infection or an uninfected control (not recorded which).

With regard to this clonotype: A much bigger clone sits one base away, suggesting this may be a read error. In nucleotides, the CDR3 is TGTGCCAGCAGCTTAGGGGGGGCGTCTAAGCAGTTCTTC. Translation: CASSLGGASKQFF. The chain employs TRBV7-2 and TRBJ2-1; D is possibly TRBD1 or TRBD2 (6 bases each). This CDR3 contains 13 residues. CDR1 and CDR2 (germline): SGHTA, FQGNSA. The V end was cut by 1 base, the J end by 11 bases, with 12 bases between.

This clonotype was counted at least ten times. The junction and the germline gene differ at one end; a read error may be behind it. V is TRBV7-8 and J is TRBJ1-2, with TRBD1 as a possible D gene (5 bases). CDR3 length: 14 residues. Germline loops: CDR1 SGHVS, CDR2 FQNEAQ. CDR3 bases: TGTGCCAGCAGCCACTTCCAGGGACGTCAACGGCCATCCTTC. Its translation: CASSHFQGRQRPSF.

This clonotype has ten or more counts. This chain links TRBV29-1 with TRBJ2-3, with 7 bases lining up with TRBD1. Germline V gene sequence: CDR1 SQVTM, CDR2 ANQGSEA. After removal of 2 bases from V and 6 bases from J, the junction contained 8 bases not matched to a gene. This CDR3 is 14 amino acids long. CDR3: CSVELVRGMDTQYF. The CDR3 region has the DNA TGCAGCGTTGAATTGGTCAGGGGGATGGATACGCAGTATTTT.

The chain is built from TRBV7-9 and TRBJ1-2; D is ambiguous. The germline V and J ends were trimmed by 1 base and 3 bases, with 9 bases remaining between them. Germline V gene sequence: CDR1 SEHNR, CDR2 FQNEAQ (reference sequence). The CDR3 length is 14 residues. DNA for the CDR3: TGTGCCAGCAGCTTAGGACCGGGAGACTATGGCTACACCTTC. It codes for CASSLGPGDYGYTF.

This clonotype appeared many times. V is TRBV12-3 or TRBV12-4 and J is TRBJ2-5; D is ambiguous. CDR3 length: 14 residues. Deletions cut 3 bases from V and 5 bases from J, with 13 bases between. The CDR3 protein is CASSFSDLRETQYF. The DNA of the CDR3 is TGTGCCAGCAGTTTTTCAGACCTCCGTGAGACCCAGTACTTC.

This clonotype was counted at least ten times. CDR3 DNA sequence: TGCAGTGCAGGAGAATTCCCGGGGGGCACATACTACAATGAGCAGTTCTTC. Translated, it gives CSAGEFPGGTYYNEQFF. The chain employs TRBV20-1 and TRBJ2-1, with D possibly being TRBD2 (7 bases). The CDR3 has 17 residues. Trimming took off 6 bases at V and 3 bases at J, with 24 bases between the two ends. The germline gives CDR1 DFQATT, CDR2 SNEGSKA (reference sequence).

In the case of this clonotype: A much more abundant neighbour one base away suggests this may be a read error. CDR3 protein: CASSRGVYEALF. The DNA of the CDR3 is TGTGCCAGCAGCCGGGGAGTTTATGAAGCTCTCTTT. The V and J genes are TRBV11-2 and TRBJ1-1; unclear D gene. Germline V gives CDR1 SGHAT, CDR2 FQNNGV. This CDR3 comprises 12 residues.

This clonotype has at least ten counts. The chain couples TRBV6-5 to TRBJ1-1; unclear D gene. The CDR3 covers 15 residues. Germline lookup yields CDR1 MNHEY and CDR2 SVGAGI. Between the trimmed V and J ends, which lost 6 bases and 0 bases, there was a span of 14 bases. The CDR3 DNA is TGTGCCAGCAGGCCCGGACCGCGAATGAACACTGAAGCTTTCTTT. Its translation: CASRPGPRMNTEAFF.

In regard to this clonotype: The conserved phenylalanine or tryptophan is not found at the CDR3 terminus, so this likely reflects a read error. The chain is built from TRBV20-1 and TRBJ1-6, with D unresolved. Between the trimmed V and J ends, which lost 4 bases and 1 base, there was a span of 11 bases. The germline V gene has CDR1 DFQATT and CDR2 SNEGSKA (reference sequence). The CDR3 sequence is 15 residues long. The CDR3 protein is CSAKFGESYNSPLHL. CDR3 nucleotide sequence: TGCAGTGCTAAATTTGGGGAATCCTATAATTCACCCCTCCACTTA.

This clonotype has a count of ten or more. The gene calls are TRBV11-2 and TRBJ1-1; tentative D call: TRBD1 (6 bases). Germline CDR1 SGHAT, CDR2 FQNNGV. V shed 6 bases and J shed 5 bases, with 19 bases lying between them. This CDR3 is built from 15 residues. The CDR3 DNA reads TGTGCCAGCAGTCTCGCGGGGGGGGCGCTGACTGAAGCTTTCTTT. Translation gives CASSLAGGALTEAFF.